This TCR beta chain originates from a study of shared clonotypes between healthy human individuals. Study-level background: Researchers assigned three CD4 naive, three CD4 memory, two CD8 naive and one CD8 memory plate to each donor. Whole-study results and caveats: All-four-donor shared clonotypes had higher generation probabilities than non-shared clonotypes did. Sequencing of the sorted subsets was shown by rarefaction to be incomplete despite large depth.

Germline-derived CDR1 and CDR2 are WNHNN and SYGVQD (reference sequence). The CDR3 has 15 amino acids. Data came from immunoSEQ multiplex PCR; TCRdb stores just in-frame clones and leaves some out. This sample has about 680,000 clones; about 92% occur once, and the top ten carry about a quarter. CD8 cells classed as naive were CD45RO-negative and positively selected for CCR7, excluding terminally differentiated effector memory CD45RA+ cells. As for this clone: As yet, its antigen is unknown. A junction end diverges from the germline sequence, so it may reflect a read error.

This receptor was identified in a man younger than 40 in good health. The chain uses TRBV10-1 and TRBJ1-1; maybe TRBD1 (5 bases). Sequencing was done on a sample of naive CD8+ T cells sorted from blood. CDR3 bases: TGCGCCAGTAGTGAAAGTAGGGGTTTGGAAACTGAAGCTTTCTTT. Translation: CASSESRGLETEAFF.